The entry that follows covers one T cell receptor beta chain sequence. Assay: immunoSEQ multiplex PCR; the TCRdb copy retains only in-frame clones and omits some. Here the sample spans 20,000 to 25,000 clones, around nine tenths being singletons. This entry belongs to a study of blood T cell repertoires in COVID-19. After removal of 5 bases from V and 3 bases from J, the junction contained 4 bases not matched to a gene. This CDR3 has 14 amino acids. The germline CDR1 and CDR2 sequences are SGDLS and YYNGEE. The sequenced sample was peripheral blood. This sequence joins TRBV9 and TRBJ1-2, with 10 bases identical to TRBD1. The source of this sequence is a human donor in a cohort sampled during active COVID-19. CDR3 sequence reads: CASSAGTGDYGYTF. CDR3 sequence (DNA): TGTGCCAGCAGTGCCGGGACAGGGGACTATGGCTACACCTTC.